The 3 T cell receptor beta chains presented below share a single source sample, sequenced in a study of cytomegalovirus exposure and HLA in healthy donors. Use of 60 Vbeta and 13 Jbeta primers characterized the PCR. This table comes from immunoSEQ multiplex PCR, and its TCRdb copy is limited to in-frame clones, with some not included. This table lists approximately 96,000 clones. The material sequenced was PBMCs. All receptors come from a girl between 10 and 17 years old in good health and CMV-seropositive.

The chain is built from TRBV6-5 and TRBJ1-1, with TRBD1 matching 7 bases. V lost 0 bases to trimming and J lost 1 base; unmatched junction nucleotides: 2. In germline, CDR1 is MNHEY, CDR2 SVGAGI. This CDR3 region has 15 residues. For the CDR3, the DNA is TGTGCCAGCAGTTACTCGCGACAGGGGAACACTGAAGCTTTCTTT. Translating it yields CASSYSRQGNTEAFF.

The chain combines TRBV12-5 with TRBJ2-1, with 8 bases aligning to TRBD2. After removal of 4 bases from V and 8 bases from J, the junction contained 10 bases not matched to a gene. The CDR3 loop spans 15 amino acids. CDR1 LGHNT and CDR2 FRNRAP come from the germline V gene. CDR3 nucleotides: TGTGCTAGTGGTTCCCCTCTGGGGACTAGATATGAGCAGTTCTTC. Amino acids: CASGSPLGTRYEQFF.

In nucleotides, the CDR3 is TGTGCCAGCAGTCCAGTCGACAGGGCTAGCACAGATACGCAGTATTTT. It specifies CASSPVDRASTDTQYF. The gene calls are TRBV7-2 and TRBJ2-3; the match to TRBD1 covers 7 bases. This CDR3 contains 16 residues. The V gene's germline CDR1 is SGHTA and CDR2 FQGNSA. V was clipped by 6 bases and J by 0 bases; unmatched bases: 9. Looking up the rest from reference TRBV7-2 and TRBJ2-3 gives the full variable domain: GAGVSQSPSNKVTEKGKDVELRCDPISGHTALYWYRQSLGQGLEFLIYFQGNSAPDKSGLPSDRFSAERTGGSVSTLTIQRTQQEDSAVYLCASSPVDRASTDTQYFGPGTRLTVL.